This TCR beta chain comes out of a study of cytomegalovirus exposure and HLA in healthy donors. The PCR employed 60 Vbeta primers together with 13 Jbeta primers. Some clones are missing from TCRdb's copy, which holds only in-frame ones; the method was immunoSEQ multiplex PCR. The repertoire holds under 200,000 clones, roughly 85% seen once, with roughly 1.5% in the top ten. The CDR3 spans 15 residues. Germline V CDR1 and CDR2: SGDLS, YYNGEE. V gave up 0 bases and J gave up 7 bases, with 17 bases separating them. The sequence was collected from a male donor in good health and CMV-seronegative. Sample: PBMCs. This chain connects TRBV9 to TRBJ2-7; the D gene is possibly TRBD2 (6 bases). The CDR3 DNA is TGTGCCAGCAGCGTAGGGGACTGGGAATCGGGTGAGCAGTACTTC. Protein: CASSVGDWESGEQYF.